This TCR beta chain was identified during a study of T-cell reconstitution after alpha-beta-depleted transplantation in children. Preparation of the TCRbeta library used unique molecular identifiers. MiXCR, run by TCRdb on the PCR reads, gives a single entry per CDR3 protein. The top ten hold approximately 1.1% of the sample, which has 600,000 to 700,000 distinct CDR3 sequences, 16% seen once. A word on this clonotype: Because the CDR3 is missing its conserved closing phenylalanine or tryptophan, this is likely a read error.

The sample consisted of PBMCs from the stem cell graft donor, taken from the stem cell graft. The sequence derives from a human donor who donated a stem cell graft to a child with acute myeloid leukemia.

The CDR3 nucleotides are TGTGCCAGCAGCTTAGCGCAAACAGTGGGGAACACTGAAGCTTTCATT. As protein: CASSLAQTVGNTEAFI. The chain joins TRBV7-2 to TRBJ1-1; D ambiguous. The CDR3 contains 16 residues. Germline values: CDR1 SGHTA, CDR2 FQGNSA. With 0 bases removed from V and 1 base from J, the gap between germline ends came to 12 bases.